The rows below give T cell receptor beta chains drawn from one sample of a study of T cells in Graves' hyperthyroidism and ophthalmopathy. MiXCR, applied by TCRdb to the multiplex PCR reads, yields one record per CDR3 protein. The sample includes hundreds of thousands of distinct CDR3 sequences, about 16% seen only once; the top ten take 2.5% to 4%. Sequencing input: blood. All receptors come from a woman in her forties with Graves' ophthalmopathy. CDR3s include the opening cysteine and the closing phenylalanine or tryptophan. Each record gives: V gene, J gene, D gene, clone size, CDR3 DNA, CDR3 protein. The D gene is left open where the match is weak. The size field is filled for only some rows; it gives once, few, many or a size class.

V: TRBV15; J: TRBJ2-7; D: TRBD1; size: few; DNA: TGTGCCACCAGCATGCGACAGGGAACCTACGAGCAGTACTTC; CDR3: CATSMRQGTYEQYF
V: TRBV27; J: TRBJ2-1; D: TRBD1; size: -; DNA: TGTGCCACCGCCAAACAGGGGTCGAATTGGGGGAATGAGCAGTTCTTC; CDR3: CATAKQGSNWGNEQFF
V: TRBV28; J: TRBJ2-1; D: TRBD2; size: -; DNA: TGTGCCAGCAGCTTCGGGAGGAACTACAATGAGCAGTTCTTC; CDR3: CASSFGRNYNEQFF
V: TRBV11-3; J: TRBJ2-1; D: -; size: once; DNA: TGTGCCAGCAGCTTAAGCCGAGAGAATGAGCAGTTCTTC; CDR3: CASSLSRENEQFF
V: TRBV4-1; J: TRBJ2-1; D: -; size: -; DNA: TGCGCCAGCAGCCAAGATGAACAGTTCAATGAGCAGTTCTTC; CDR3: CASSQDEQFNEQFF
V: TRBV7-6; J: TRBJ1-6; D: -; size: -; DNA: TGTGCCAGCAGTCGAATAAGGGCTTCACCCCTCCACTTT; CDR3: CASSRIRASPLHF
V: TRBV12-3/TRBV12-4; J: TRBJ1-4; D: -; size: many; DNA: TGTGCCAGCAGTGGACAGAGAGGAGAAAAACTGTTTTTT; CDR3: CASSGQRGEKLFF
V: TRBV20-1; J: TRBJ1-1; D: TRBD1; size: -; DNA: TGCAGTGCTAGAGATCCGGGACAGGGGGATCGAGCTGAAGCTTTCTTT; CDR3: CSARDPGQGDRAEAFF
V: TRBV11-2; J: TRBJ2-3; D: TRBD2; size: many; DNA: TGTGCCAGCAGGGGGATGCAGCGGCGCGGGGGGGCCACAGATACGCAGTATTTT; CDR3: CASRGMQRRGGATDTQYF
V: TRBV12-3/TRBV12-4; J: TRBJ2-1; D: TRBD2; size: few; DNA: TGTGCCAGCAGCCCCGCTAGCGGGGAAAACAATGAGCAGTTCTTC; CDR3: CASSPASGENNEQFF
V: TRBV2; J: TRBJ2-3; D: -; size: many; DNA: TGTGCCATCACCCTCCCCCGCGGACCCCACACAGATACGCAGTATTTT; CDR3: CAITLPRGPHTDTQYF
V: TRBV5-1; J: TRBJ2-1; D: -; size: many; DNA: TGCGCCAGCAGTAAGGAGGGGGAACACTACAATGAGCAGTTCTTC; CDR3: CASSKEGEHYNEQFF
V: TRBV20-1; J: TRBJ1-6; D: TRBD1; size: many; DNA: TGCAGTGCTAGAGATCCTAGCTCGGACAGGGAAGGTTCACCCCTCCACTTT; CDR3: CSARDPSSDREGSPLHF
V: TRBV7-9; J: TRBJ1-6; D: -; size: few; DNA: TGTGCCAGCAGCGCCGCCTCAGGGCAATCACCCCTCCACTTT; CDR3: CASSAASGQSPLHF
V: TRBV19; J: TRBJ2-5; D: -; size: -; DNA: TGTGCCAGTAGCACTGACAGCGAAGAGACCCAGTACTTC; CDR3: CASSTDSEETQYF
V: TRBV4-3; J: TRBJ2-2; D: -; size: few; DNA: TGCGCCAGCAGCCACCCCTCCCCCCCGACCCCCGACACCGGGGAGCTGTTTTTT; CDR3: CASSHPSPPTPDTGELFF
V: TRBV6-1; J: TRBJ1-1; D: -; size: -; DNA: TGTGCCAGCACCGAACCTTCAGGGGCCCAGAACACTGAAGCTTTCTTT; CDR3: CASTEPSGAQNTEAFF
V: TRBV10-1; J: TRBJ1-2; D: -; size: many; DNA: TGCGCCAGCAGTGAACGGCGGACGGAAGGCTACACCTTC; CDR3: CASSERRTEGYTF
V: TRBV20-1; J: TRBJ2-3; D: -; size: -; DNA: TGCAGTGCTAGTACGGCTCTAACAGATACGCAGTATTTT; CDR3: CSASTALTDTQYF
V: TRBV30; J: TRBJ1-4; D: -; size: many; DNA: TGTGCCGGGTCCTTTTATGAAAAACTGTTTTTT; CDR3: CAGSFYEKLFF